The 10 T cell receptor beta chains listed next were all sequenced from one sample in a study of early T cells in non-severe SARS-CoV-2 infection. MiXCR, run by TCRdb on the 5' RACE reads, gives a single entry per CDR3 protein. The profile shows nearly 95,000 distinct CDR3 sequences, 15% to 20% of them singletons. The sequences come from whole blood, collected at baseline. The receptors were gathered from an adult who was a healthcare worker with PCR-confirmed SARS-CoV-2 infection or an uninfected control (not recorded which).

This rearrangement joins TRBV10-3 to TRBJ1-1; maybe TRBD1 (5 bases). Germline assignment: CDR1 ENHRY and CDR2 SYGVKD. This CDR3 region has 12 residues. V dropped 4 bases and J dropped 3 bases, with 6 bases sitting between them. The CDR3 DNA reads as TGTGCCATCAGTGGGGACCACACTGAAGCTTTCTTT. This translates into CAISGDHTEAFF.

This clonotype was seen a few times. J is TRBJ2-5 and V is TRBV6-5; D is unresolved. Germline CDR1 is MNHEY and CDR2 is SVGAGI. The CDR3 totals 15 residues. Trimming took 0 bases from V and 5 from J, leaving 13 bases between them. CDR3 nucleotide sequence: TGTGCCAGCAGTTACTCGGTGGGATTGAGGGAGACCCAGTACTTC. Its protein is CASSYSVGLRETQYF.

This clonotype was counted a few times. V usage is TRBV4-1 and J usage is TRBJ1-2; D ambiguous. This CDR3 region has 12 residues. CDR1 is MGHRA and CDR2 is YSYEKL in the germline V gene. V was shortened by 1 base and J by 6 bases, with 6 bases between the two germline ends. This CDR3 is CASSQGSDGYTF. Here the CDR3 DNA reads TGCGCCAGCAGCCAAGGATCGGATGGCTACACCTTC.

The V gene is TRBV6-2 or TRBV6-3, the J gene TRBJ2-2; D uncertain. The germline V gene has CDR1 MNHEY and CDR2 SVGEGT. The CDR3 spans 13 residues. V was clipped by 4 bases and J by 5 bases, with 8 bases between them. The chain's CDR3 is CASSSQDTGELFF. As DNA, the CDR3 is TGTGCCAGCAGTTCTCAGGATACCGGGGAGCTGTTTTTT.

This clonotype has only a few counts. The chain combines TRBV7-9 with TRBJ2-3; D remains unclear. The CDR3 contains 15 residues. V lost 4 bases, J lost 4 bases, and 15 bases lay in between. In germline, CDR1 is SEHNR, CDR2 FQNEAQ (reference sequence). CDR3 sequence: CASSSPFPNPDTQYF. In DNA, the CDR3 is TGTGCCAGCAGCTCTCCGTTCCCCAACCCAGATACGCAGTATTTT.

The V gene is TRBV25-1, the J gene TRBJ1-3, with 7 bases identical to TRBD1. V lost 4 bases, J lost 2 bases, and 2 bases stayed unmatched. This CDR3 has 14 amino acids. Germline CDR1 is MGHDK and CDR2 is SYGVNS. CDR3 amino acids: CASSAQGTGNTIYF. CDR3 nucleotide sequence: TGTGCCAGCAGTGCACAGGGGACTGGAAACACCATATATTTT.

This sequence joins TRBV4-1 and TRBJ1-5, with D perhaps TRBD1 (5 bases). Germline V CDR1 and CDR2: MGHRA, YSYEKL. Trimming stripped 1 base from V and 3 bases from J, with 13 bases between. This CDR3 has 16 residues. DNA of the CDR3: TGCGCCAGCAGCCAAGTAGGCAGGGCCCTCAATCAGCCCCAGCATTTT. Its protein is CASSQVGRALNQPQHF.

This clonotype was seen more than once but under ten times. This chain uses TRBV15 with TRBJ2-3, with D unresolved. Trimming removed 0 bases from V and 10 bases from J, with 8 bases in between. The CDR3 extends over 12 amino acids. Per the germline V gene, CDR1 is LNHNV and CDR2 is YYDKDF (reference sequence). The CDR3 reads CATSRDSGSQYF. CDR3 nucleotides: TGTGCCACCAGCAGAGACTCGGGTTCGCAGTATTTT.

The chain joins TRBV20-1 to TRBJ2-7; D might be TRBD1 or TRBD2, each matching 6 bases. The CDR3 length is 13 residues. In germline, CDR1 is DFQATT, CDR2 SNEGSKA (reference sequence). Trimming cost V 6 bases and J 2 bases, with 14 bases left between them. The CDR3 DNA reads as TGCAGTGCCACAGGGACTTCAGCCTACGAGCAGTACTTC. Its translation is CSATGTSAYEQYF.

The chain couples TRBV7-8 to TRBJ1-1; no reliable D call. The germline gives CDR1 SGHVS, CDR2 FQNEAQ. The CDR3 has 14 residues. V was shortened by 7 bases and J by 4 bases, with 16 bases between the two germline ends. The CDR3 protein is CASTPGFSSTEAFF. In nucleotides, the CDR3 is TGTGCCAGCACCCCCGGCTTCTCGAGCACTGAAGCTTTCTTT.